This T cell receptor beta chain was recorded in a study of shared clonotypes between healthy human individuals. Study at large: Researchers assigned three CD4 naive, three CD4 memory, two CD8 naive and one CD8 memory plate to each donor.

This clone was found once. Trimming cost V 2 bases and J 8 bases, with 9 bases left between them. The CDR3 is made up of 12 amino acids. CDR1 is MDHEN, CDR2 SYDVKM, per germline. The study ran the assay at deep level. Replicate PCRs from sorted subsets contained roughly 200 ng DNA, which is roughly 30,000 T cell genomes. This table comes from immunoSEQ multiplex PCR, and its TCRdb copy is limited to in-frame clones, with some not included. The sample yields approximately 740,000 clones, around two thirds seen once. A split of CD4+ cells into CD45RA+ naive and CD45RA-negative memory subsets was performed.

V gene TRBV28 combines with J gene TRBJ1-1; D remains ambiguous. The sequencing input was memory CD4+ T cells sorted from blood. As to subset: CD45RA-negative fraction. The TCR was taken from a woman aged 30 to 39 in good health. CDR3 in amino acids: CASSLRYSEAFF. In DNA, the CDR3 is TGTGCCAGCAGTTTAAGGTATTCGGAAGCTTTCTTT.